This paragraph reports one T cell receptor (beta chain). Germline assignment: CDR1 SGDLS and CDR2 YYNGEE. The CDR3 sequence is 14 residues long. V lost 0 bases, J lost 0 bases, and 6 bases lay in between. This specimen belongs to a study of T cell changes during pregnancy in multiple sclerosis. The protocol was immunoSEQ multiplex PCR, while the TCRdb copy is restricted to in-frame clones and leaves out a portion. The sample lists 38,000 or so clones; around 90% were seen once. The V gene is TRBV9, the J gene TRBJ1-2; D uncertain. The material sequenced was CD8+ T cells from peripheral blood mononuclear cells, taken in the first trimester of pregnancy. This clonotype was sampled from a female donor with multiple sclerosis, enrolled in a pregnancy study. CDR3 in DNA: TGTGCCAGCAGCGTAGGCCGAGCTAACTATGGCTACACCTTC. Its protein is CASSVGRANYGYTF.